The clone carrying this T cell receptor beta chain qualifies as medium-sized. No antigen is known for it. Treatment denoted: 10-day PBMC culture with coronavirus spike peptide pools or control peptides (ViraFEST assay). This sample was taken from a study of vaccination and CD4 T cells after COVID-19. Germline CDR1 is DFQATT and CDR2 is SNEGSKA (reference sequence). V was pared by 3 bases and J by 1 base, with 10 bases between. The CDR3 covers 14 residues. Sequenced with the Oncomine TCR Beta short-read assay was DNA taken from cultured CD4+ T cells. TCRdb re-derived calls from the PCR reads in MiXCR, one entry per CDR3 protein. Among about 4,000 distinct CDR3 sequences, about 20% were seen once, and the ten largest hold over 12%.

The sequenced sample was CD4+ T cells from blood, cultured in vitro. This chain joins TRBV20-1 and TRBJ1-5; D is unclear. The sequence was obtained from a human donor who had recovered from COVID-19. The CDR3 protein is CSARPGKSNQPQHF. The CDR3 DNA is TGCAGTGCTAGGCCAGGTAAAAGCAATCAGCCCCAGCATTTT.